This TCR beta chain stems from a study of blood T cell repertoires in COVID-19. The overall study: Spain, Italy and the United States supplied samples that represented acute and convalescent COVID-19. T cells, B-cell-depleted T cells, or PBMCs provided the cDNA or gDNA that served as material.

Source study methods: Estimation of nucleated cell counts relied on the amplification of reference gene primers. Profiling relied on immunoSEQ multiplex PCR, and the TCRdb table lists in-frame clones only, not all of them. V, J and clone size reflect that table, while D and trimming were determined from the DNA. Of around 180,000 clones in the sample, about nine tenths are singletons; the top ten hold around 20%. Trimming cost V 2 bases and J 3 bases, with 5 bases left between them. The germline V gene encodes CDR1 MNHEY and CDR2 SVGEGT. The CDR3 consists of 12 residues. This clone was detected once. Input material: peripheral blood. This clonotype was obtained from a man in his 70s with active or convalescent COVID-19. The chain combines TRBV6-2 or TRBV6-3 with TRBJ2-7; D gene unclear. The chain's CDR3 is CASSYPDYEQYF. The DNA for the CDR3 is TGTGCCAGCAGTTACCCAGACTACGAGCAGTACTTC.